Following are 2 T cell receptor beta chains from one sample sequenced in a study of sequential checkpoint blockade in melanoma. Treatment described: randomized to nivolumab then ipilimumab (arm A) or the reverse (arm B). Profiling relied on immunoSEQ multiplex PCR, and the TCRdb table lists in-frame clones only, not all of them. The sample has about 12,000 clones, over 60% seen once; the top ten hold approximately 57%. The specimen was CD8+ T cells sorted from blood (inferred from file names), collected from a patient given nivolumab and ipilimumab in sequence. The receptors were gathered from a human donor with melanoma.

This clone was detected a few times. The genes are TRBV6-5 and TRBJ2-2; D not resolved. Germline CDR1 is MNHEY and CDR2 is SVGAGI. Trimming pared 2 bases from V and 1 base from J, leaving 8 bases between. CDR3 length: 15 residues. The CDR3 DNA follows: TGTGCCAGCAGTTACGGCAGACTGAACACCGGGGAGCTGTTTTTT. It specifies CASSYGRLNTGELFF.

The chain is built from TRBV19 and TRBJ2-7; D perhaps matches TRBD2 (8 bases). The germline V gene has CDR1 LNHDA and CDR2 SQIVND (reference sequence). The V gene lost 5 bases and the J gene lost 4 bases, with 18 bases spanning the gap. This CDR3 has 15 residues. The chain's CDR3 is CASSPSGGGWYEQYF. CDR3 in DNA: TGTGCCAGTAGTCCCTCGGGAGGGGGCTGGTACGAGCAGTACTTC.